This T cell receptor beta chain is drawn from a study of blood T cell repertoires in COVID-19. Study-level information: PBMCs, B-cell-depleted T cells, or T cells were the source of the cDNA or gDNA that made up the material.

This CDR3 contains 16 residues. The V segment lost 2 bases and the J segment 6 bases; nucleotides outside the gene matches: 4. In germline, CDR1 is SGHVS, CDR2 FNYEAQ. Sequencing used immunoSEQ multiplex PCR; TCRdb keeps in-frame clones, though not all of them. The repertoire consists of some 41,000 clones, with roughly nine tenths occurring once and the leading ten covering around 16%. This sequence was found in a woman in her twenties or thirties in a cohort sampled during active COVID-19. The chain joins TRBV7-6 to TRBJ2-1; TRBD2 agrees at 13 bases. Sequenced input: peripheral blood. The CDR3, as DNA: TGTGCCAGCAGCTTAAAGACTAGCGGGAGGATCAATGAGCAGTTCTTC. It specifies CASSLKTSGRINEQFF.